This TCR beta chain was recorded in a study of cytomegalovirus exposure and HLA in healthy donors (dated by TCRdb to the late 2010s). Describing the broader study: An earlier analysis of 550 to 700 of the donors reported 250 to 300 Gb of sequence data and around 110 million unique TCR beta sequences from about 179 million T cells. The study aimed to test whether signatures of past pathogen exposure could be identified by cataloging public T cell receptors. All discovery cohort repertoires had been generated using a single sequencing platform. In addition to the first cohort of 650 to 800 subjects, a separate validation cohort of 120 different subjects was used. On average, roughly 250,000 unique TCR beta nucleotide sequences were sequenced per donor among 398 genotyped donors of the cohort, with roughly 19% of those sequences being non-productive. Using immunosequencing, the study profiled T cell repertoires from 500 to 800 subjects and related those repertoires to cytomegalovirus serostatus. An early release that covered 640 HLA-typed donors contained approximately 300 gigabases of sequencing data and tens of millions of unique TCR sequences. Rather than using new phenotypic data, the later analysis identified candidate immune exposures from TCR beta sequences and from how often those sequences occurred across donors. A later analysis re-analyzed previously published TCR beta repertoires from 666 donors and added high-resolution HLA genotyping to study TCR occurrence patterns. The study combined high-throughput TCR immunosequencing, statistical association of individual TCRs with disease status, and machine learning to predict cytomegalovirus infection status. Typing coverage differed by locus: A, B, C, DRB1 and DQB1 were typed in roughly 629-630 donors, DQA1 in about 560, DPA1 in roughly 590, and DPB1 in roughly 450. An earlier analysis of fewer than 700 of the donors applied high-throughput TCR beta sequencing to assess whether each TCR beta V gene segment acted as functional or pseudogenic. Genome-wide SNP genotypes for about three fifths of the 666 donors were used in a later genetic analysis, which treated that subset as a discovery cohort. Donor age, sex, ethnicity and CMV serostatus were collected together with the repertoire data. Of the 350 to 400 genotyped donors, over 65% fell in the genetic ancestry cluster associated with self-reported Caucasian donors. Roughly 5 DR-DQ haplotypes were handled as single units for association and clustering, since linkage in the cohort was strong. HLA typing covered class I and class II loci at four-digit resolution.

At the junction V is shortened by 4 bases and J by 7 bases, with 5 bases in between. The CDR3 has 11 amino acids, counting the end cysteine and phenylalanine. The only DNA kept is the CDR3, 33 bases in frame from the first base. The germline V gene (reference sequence) specifies WNHNN as CDR1 and SYGVQD as CDR2. Library prep was done by the immunoSEQ multiplex PCR assay. For the multiplex PCR, a mixture combining 60 forward primers for TCR Vbeta segments and 13 reverse primers for TCR Jbeta segments was used. A multiplex PCR assay on genomic DNA amplified the CDR3 region of rearranged TCR beta genes. The amplified TCR beta libraries were sequenced on the Illumina HiSeq System as 87-base-pair reads. The published analysis was carried out like this. A later analysis tallied around 87 million unique TCR beta chains across the 666 repertoires, and 10 million to 11 million of those chains were shared by two or more donors. To remove PCR and sequencing errors, raw reads were error-corrected and collapsed into unique sequences using a nearest-neighbor algorithm that merged closely related sequences. CDR3 sequences were aligned to IMGT reference sequences to assign V, D and J gene segments. Each retained sequence needed at least a six-nucleotide match to both a V gene segment and a J gene segment. A rearrangement counted as productive if the CDR3 had no stop codons and remained in frame with V and J, and every other rearrangement counted as non-productive. Following IMGT convention, CDR3 was defined as the stretch from the second conserved V-encoded cysteine up to the conserved J-encoded phenylalanine. Sequences without an unambiguous match to a single V gene segment were excluded from the earlier analysis of almost 600 of the donors. In an earlier analysis of 587 of the donors, a V segment was called functional when productive rearrangements were above 56.7%, and segregating when the standard deviation between donors exceeded 5%. A statistical classification framework was developed to diagnose cytomegalovirus status using the catalog of TCR beta chain sequences. A later analysis assigned V and J genes by comparing TCR nucleotide sequences with IMGT/GENE-DB human TR gene sequences. A later analysis assigned CDR3 sequences and most-parsimonious VDJ recombination scenarios with the TCRdist pipeline. In a later analysis, every TCR beta chain was defined by the combination of its CDR3 amino acid sequence and its V-gene family, and reads without a unique V-gene family were dropped. As a way to deal with suspected cross-contamination and a sequencing artifact, a later analysis dropped hundreds of nucleotide sequences that were highly shared and had low generation probability. In a later analysis, a clonal expansion index was calculated for each public chain from normalized within-repertoire ranks of inferred template counts. Generation probabilities in a later analysis came from a VDJ recombination model fitted to out-of-frame rearrangements, and those results were checked against IGoR. A later analysis scored TCR-TCR, TCR-HLA and TCR-CMV co-occurrence with hypergeometric tests, applying a repertoire-size bias correction to TCR pairs. In a later analysis, false discovery rates were estimated by permuting HLA or CMV assignments 20 times. In a later analysis, co-occurring TCRs were grouped with DBSCAN, and TCRdist sequence similarity was added when clustering was performed within HLA-allele-positive subsets. Repertoires with fewer than 30,000 or more than 120,000 public chains, plus five repertoires with anomalous nucleotide sharing, were excluded from co-occurrence clustering. Here the immuneACCESS table is served through TCRdb, limited to in-frame sequences with V and J called. Missing clones are a known gap in these copies; in checked studies unresolved V genes cover under half, and the rest lacks a known reason. V and J calls plus clone size are reproduced from that table; the DNA served to infer D and trimming. This sample holds some 150,000 clones; roughly 85% were observed only once. Roughly 1.3% of the sample lies in the top ten.

The cohort was made up of 650 to 700 healthy bone marrow donors. At the time of sampling, every cohort member was nominally healthy, though immune exposures that went unrecorded were likely present. The donor was CMV seronegative and belonged to the group of over 350 seronegative cohort members. A peripheral blood sample was provided by each donor, and peripheral blood mononuclear cells were used for TCR beta sequencing. The Qiagen DNeasy Blood Extraction Kit was used to extract genomic DNA from the blood cell samples. A note on this clone: The antigen it binds to is not known. No per-base quality is available; no much larger clone lies one base away.

Summary of the overall study and its limitations: At a false discovery rate of 0.05, a later analysis linked around 15,000 TCR beta sequences to specific HLA alleles. The cohort was sequenced for TCR beta chains only, and without alpha or paired-chain data the features that could be detected were limited. Roughly uniform sequencing depth across donors was assumed in presence/absence analyses, although this assumption may not hold. The only immune exposure information available for the cohort was CMV serostatus. The sequencing pipeline was judged likely to have produced a cluster of highly shared sequence variants as a technical artifact. The earlier analysis of approximately 590 of the donors excluded roughly 17 rarely observed V segments, including chromosome 9 orphons, because counts were too low. In a later genetic analysis, a missense DCLRE1C variant was associated with V-gene and J-gene trimming of TCR beta chains, and the association was replicated in an independent cohort. When HLA alleles, especially DR and DQ, strongly co-occurred, attributing TCR associations to individual alleles was difficult. In a later analysis, HLA-associated TCR beta chains showed more clonal expansion and lower generation probabilities than non-associated chains that were equally common. The study listed 164 TCR beta chains as associated with cytomegalovirus. While some public TCRs were present in many individuals, most TCR sequences turned up only very rarely across donors. In a later analysis, TCR association rates were found to vary across HLA loci, with the most associated TCRs seen for DRB1 alleles and the fewest for HLA-C alleles. Several of the top co-occurrence clusters appeared to be linked to parvovirus B19, influenza, CMV and Epstein-Barr virus, according to a later analysis. Correlated functional status among segregating V segments might be attributable to linkage disequilibrium, but an unknown experimental factor could not be ruled out. In both the original and validation cohorts, the classifier was reported to diagnose cytomegalovirus status with high specificity and sensitivity. According to the authors, the approach could potentially be generalized to other disease states and immunological phenotypes. A later genetic analysis reported fewer N-insertions in productive TCRs among donors in an Asian-associated ancestry cluster than the roughly 700-donor mean. A further reported finding was that TCR beta sequences accurately predicted the HLA-A and HLA-B alleles for most subjects in the first cohort. The 87-base-pair reads could not distinguish some IMGT-functional V segments, including TRBV6-2 and TRBV6-3, so those segments were excluded. In vitro tests confirmed that a few of the cytomegalovirus-associated TCR beta chains recognize cytomegalovirus antigens. Because HLA typing was missing for some donors at each locus, association tests included only the typed subset. In an earlier analysis of over 550 of the donors, most TCR beta V segments were observed in productive rearrangements about 90% or about 30% of the time, broadly matching IMGT annotations. A later analysis found that most CMV-associated TCR beta chains appeared HLA-restricted, with HLA associations seemingly driven largely by CMV exposure.

The clonotype was recovered from a woman in her 50s in good health and CMV-seronegative. The rearranged segments are TRBV10-1 and TRBJ2-1; confidence is insufficient to name the D gene. The sample was PBMCs. The nucleotides read TGCGCCAGCAGTGCCGGGAATGAGCAGTTCTTC. The encoded protein is CASSAGNEQFF.